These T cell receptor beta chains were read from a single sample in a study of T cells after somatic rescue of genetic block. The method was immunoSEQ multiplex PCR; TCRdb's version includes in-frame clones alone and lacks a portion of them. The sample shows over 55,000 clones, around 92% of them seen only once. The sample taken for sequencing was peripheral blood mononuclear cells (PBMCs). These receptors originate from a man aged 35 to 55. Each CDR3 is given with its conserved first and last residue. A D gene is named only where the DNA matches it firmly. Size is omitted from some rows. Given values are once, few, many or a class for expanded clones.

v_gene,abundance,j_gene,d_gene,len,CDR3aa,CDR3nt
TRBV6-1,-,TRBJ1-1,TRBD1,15,CASSEGVRGYTEAFF,TGTGCCAGCAGTGAAGGGGTCAGGGGGTATACTGAAGCTTTCTTT
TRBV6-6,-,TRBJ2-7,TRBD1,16,CASSYSGDRRGYEQYF,TGTGCCAGCAGTTACTCTGGGGACAGGCGGGGATACGAGCAGTACTTC
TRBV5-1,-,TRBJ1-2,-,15,CASSPATGRGYGYTF,TGCGCCAGCAGCCCGGCGACGGGAAGGGGCTATGGCTACACCTTC
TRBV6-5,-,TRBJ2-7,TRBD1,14,CASSPDRGIYEQYF,TGTGCCAGCAGTCCCGACAGGGGGATCTACGAGCAGTACTTC
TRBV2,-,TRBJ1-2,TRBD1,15,CASSEQRGTGVGYTF,TGTGCCAGCAGTGAACAGCGGGGCACAGGGGTTGGCTACACCTTC
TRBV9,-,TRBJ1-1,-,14,CASSVAGSHTEAFF,TGTGCCAGCAGCGTAGCCGGGTCCCACACTGAAGCTTTCTTT
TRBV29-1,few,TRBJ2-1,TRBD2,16,CSVAGLNSGRANEQFF,TGCAGCGTCGCCGGGTTGAATAGCGGGAGGGCCAATGAGCAGTTCTTC
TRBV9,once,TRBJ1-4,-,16,CASSREGEPTNEKLFF,TGTGCCAGCAGCCGCGAGGGGGAACCAACTAATGAAAAACTGTTTTTT
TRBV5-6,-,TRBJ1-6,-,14,CASSFGAKGSPLHF,TGTGCCAGCAGCTTCGGGGCTAAGGGTTCACCCCTCCACTTT
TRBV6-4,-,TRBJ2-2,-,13,CASSNREAGELFF,TGTGCCAGCAGTAACAGGGAGGCCGGGGAGCTGTTTTTT
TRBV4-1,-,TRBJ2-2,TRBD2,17,CASSQGLAGDLAGELFF,TGCGCCAGCAGCCAAGGTCTAGCGGGAGATTTAGCCGGGGAGCTGTTTTTT
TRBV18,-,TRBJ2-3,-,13,CASSPPSTDTQYF,TGTGCCAGCTCACCACCGTCCACAGATACGCAGTATTTT
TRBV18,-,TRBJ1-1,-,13,CASSRGTNTEAFF,TGTGCCAGCTCACGAGGGACGAACACTGAAGCTTTCTTT
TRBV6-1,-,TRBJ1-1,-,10,CASSEYVTFF,TGTGCCAGCAGTGAATACGTAACTTTCTTT
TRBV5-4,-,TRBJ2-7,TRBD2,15,CASSGGTSYAFEQYF,TGTGCCAGCAGCGGAGGGACTAGCTACGCCTTCGAGCAGTACTTC
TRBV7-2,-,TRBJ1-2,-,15,CASSFSTARVYGYTF,TGTGCCAGCAGCTTTAGTACCGCCCGCGTCTATGGCTACACCTTC
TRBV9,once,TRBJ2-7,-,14,CASSASPDNYEQYF,TGTGCCAGCAGCGCCTCGCCGGACAACTACGAGCAGTACTTC
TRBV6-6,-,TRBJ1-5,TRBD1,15,CASSYQTGGNQPQHF,TGTGCCAGCAGTTACCAGACAGGGGGCAATCAGCCCCAGCATTTT
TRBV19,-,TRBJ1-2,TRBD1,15,CASSDGTGPNYGYTF,TGTGCCAGTAGTGACGGGACAGGGCCTAACTATGGCTACACCTTC
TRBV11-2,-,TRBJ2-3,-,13,CASSQPLTDTQYF,TGTGCCAGCAGCCAGCCGTTGACAGATACGCAGTATTTT
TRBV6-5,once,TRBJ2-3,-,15,CASSYSRGRPDTQYF,TGTGCCAGCAGTTACTCGCGGGGTAGGCCAGATACGCAGTATTTT
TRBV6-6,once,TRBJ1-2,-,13,CASSHQGSPGYTF,TGTGCCAGCAGTCACCAGGGTTCTCCTGGCTACACCTTC
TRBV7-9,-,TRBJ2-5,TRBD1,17,CASSSKEWDRGQETQYF,TGTGCCAGCAGCTCAAAAGAATGGGACAGGGGACAAGAGACCCAGTACTTC
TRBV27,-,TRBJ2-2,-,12,CASSPPHGELFF,TGTGCCAGCAGTCCCCCCCACGGGGAGCTGTTTTTT
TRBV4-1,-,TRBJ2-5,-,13,CASSQGIGETQYF,TGCGCCAGCAGCCAAGGGATAGGAGAGACCCAGTACTTC
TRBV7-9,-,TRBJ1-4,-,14,CASSRPQGHEKLFF,TGTGCCAGCAGCCGACCCCAGGGACATGAAAAACTGTTTTTT
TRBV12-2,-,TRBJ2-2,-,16,CASRRLAGANTGELFF,TGTGCAAGTCGCCGCCTAGCGGGAGCCAACACCGGGGAGCTGTTTTTT
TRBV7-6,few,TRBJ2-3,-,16,CASSLMASEGTDTQYF,TGTGCCAGCAGCTTAATGGCTAGCGAAGGCACAGATACGCAGTATTTT
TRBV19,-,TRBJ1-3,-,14,CASRGTSAGNTIYF,TGTGCCAGTAGGGGGACGTCAGCTGGAAACACCATATATTTT
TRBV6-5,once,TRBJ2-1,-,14,CASSADRYINEQFF,TGTGCCAGCAGTGCCGACAGGTACATCAATGAGCAGTTCTTC
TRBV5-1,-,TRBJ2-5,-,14,CASSWGLGLETQYF,TGCGCCAGCAGCTGGGGGTTAGGGTTAGAGACCCAGTACTTC
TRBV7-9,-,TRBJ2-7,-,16,CASSLVGGQPLYEQYF,TGTGCCAGCAGCTTAGTTGGGGGGCAGCCCCTCTACGAGCAGTACTTC
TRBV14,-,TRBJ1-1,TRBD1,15,CASSQDGQGDTEAFF,TGTGCCAGCAGCCAAGACGGACAGGGGGACACTGAAGCTTTCTTT
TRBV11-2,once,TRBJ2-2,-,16,CASSDHRDRKRGELFF,TGTGCCAGCAGCGATCACCGGGACCGTAAACGTGGGGAGCTGTTTTTT
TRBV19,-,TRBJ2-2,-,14,CASSIGRGYGELFF,TGTGCCAGTAGTATTGGACGCGGTTACGGGGAGCTGTTTTTT
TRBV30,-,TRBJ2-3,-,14,CAWNSEQGTDTQYF,TGTGCCTGGAATTCGGAGCAAGGCACAGATACGCAGTATTTT
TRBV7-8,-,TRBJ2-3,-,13,CASSSGTPDTQYF,TGTGCCAGCAGCTCCGGAACGCCAGATACGCAGTATTTT
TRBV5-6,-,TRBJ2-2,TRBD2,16,CASSLGGGGNTGELFF,TGTGCCAGCAGCTTGGGCGGCGGGGGGAACACCGGGGAGCTGTTTTTT
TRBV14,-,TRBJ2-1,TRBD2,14,CASSPFRERGEQFF,TGTGCCAGCAGCCCCTTCCGGGAGCGGGGGGAGCAGTTCTTC
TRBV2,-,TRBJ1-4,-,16,CASRDTQGGAREKLFF,TGTGCCAGCAGGGATACGCAAGGGGGGGCGCGAGAAAAACTGTTTTTT